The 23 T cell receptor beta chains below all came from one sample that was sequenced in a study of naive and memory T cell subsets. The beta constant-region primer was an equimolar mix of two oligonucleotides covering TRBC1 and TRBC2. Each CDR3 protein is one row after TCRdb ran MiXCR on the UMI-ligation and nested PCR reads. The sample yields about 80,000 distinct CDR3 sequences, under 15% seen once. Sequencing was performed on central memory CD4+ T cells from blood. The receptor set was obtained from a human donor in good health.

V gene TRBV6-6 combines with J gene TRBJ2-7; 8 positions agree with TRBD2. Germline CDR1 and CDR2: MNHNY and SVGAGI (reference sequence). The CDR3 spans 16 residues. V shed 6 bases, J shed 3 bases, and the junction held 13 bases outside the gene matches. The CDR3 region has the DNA TGTGCCAGCAGCCCTCCCCGAGCGGGAGTGGTCTACGAGCAGTACTTC. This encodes CASSPPRAGVVYEQYF.

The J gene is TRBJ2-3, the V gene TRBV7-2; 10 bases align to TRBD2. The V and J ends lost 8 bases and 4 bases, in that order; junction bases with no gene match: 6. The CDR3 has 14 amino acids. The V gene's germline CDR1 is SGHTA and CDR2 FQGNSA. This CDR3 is CASGAGLAADTQYF. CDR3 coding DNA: TGTGCCAGCGGAGCTGGACTAGCGGCAGATACGCAGTATTTT.

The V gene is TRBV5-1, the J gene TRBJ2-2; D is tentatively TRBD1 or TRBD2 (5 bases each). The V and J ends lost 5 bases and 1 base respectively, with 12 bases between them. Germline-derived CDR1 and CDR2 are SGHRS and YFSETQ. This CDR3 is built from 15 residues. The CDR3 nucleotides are TGCGCCAGCAGGCCCGGGACCGGGAACACCGGGGAGCTGTTTTTT. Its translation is CASRPGTGNTGELFF.

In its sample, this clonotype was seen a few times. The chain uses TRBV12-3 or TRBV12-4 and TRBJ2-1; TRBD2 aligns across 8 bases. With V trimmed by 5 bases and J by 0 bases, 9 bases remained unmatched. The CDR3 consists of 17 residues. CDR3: CASSPFAGGPSYNEQFF. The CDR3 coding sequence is TGTGCCAGCAGTCCCTTCGCGGGAGGCCCCTCCTACAATGAGCAGTTCTTC.

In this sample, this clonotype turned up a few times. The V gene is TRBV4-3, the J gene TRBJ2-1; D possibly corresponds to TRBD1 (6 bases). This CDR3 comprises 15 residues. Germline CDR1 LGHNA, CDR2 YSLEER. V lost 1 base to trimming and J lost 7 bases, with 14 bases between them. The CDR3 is CASSQGREGGNEQFF. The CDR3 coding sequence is TGCGCCAGCAGCCAAGGCCGAGAAGGGGGAAATGAGCAGTTCTTC.

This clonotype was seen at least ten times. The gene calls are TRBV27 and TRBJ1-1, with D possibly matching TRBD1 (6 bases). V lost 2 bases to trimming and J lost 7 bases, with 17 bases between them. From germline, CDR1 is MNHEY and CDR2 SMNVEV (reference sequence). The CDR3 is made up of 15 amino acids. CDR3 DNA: TGTGCCAGCAGTTTAAAGGTGGGGGGCTTGTATGAAGCTTTCTTT. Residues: CASSLKVGGLYEAFF.

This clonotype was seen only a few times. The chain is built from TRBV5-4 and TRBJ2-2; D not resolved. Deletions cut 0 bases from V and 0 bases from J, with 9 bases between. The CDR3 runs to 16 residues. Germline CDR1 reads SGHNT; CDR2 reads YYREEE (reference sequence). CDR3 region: CASSLDGSTNTGELFF. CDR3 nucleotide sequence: TGTGCCAGCAGCTTGGATGGATCTACGAACACCGGGGAGCTGTTTTTT.

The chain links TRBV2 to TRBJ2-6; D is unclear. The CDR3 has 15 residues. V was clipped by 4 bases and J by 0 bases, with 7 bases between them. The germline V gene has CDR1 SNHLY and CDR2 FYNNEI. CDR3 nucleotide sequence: TGTGCCAGCAGTGCCGACACCTCTGGGGCCAACGTCCTGACTTTC. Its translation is CASSADTSGANVLTF.

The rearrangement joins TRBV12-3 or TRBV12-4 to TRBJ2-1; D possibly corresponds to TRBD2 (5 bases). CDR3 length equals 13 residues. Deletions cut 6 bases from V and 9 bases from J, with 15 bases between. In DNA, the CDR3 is TGTGCCAGCAGGTTGGTGGGAGTGGCTGAGCAGTTCTTC. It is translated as CASRLVGVAEQFF.

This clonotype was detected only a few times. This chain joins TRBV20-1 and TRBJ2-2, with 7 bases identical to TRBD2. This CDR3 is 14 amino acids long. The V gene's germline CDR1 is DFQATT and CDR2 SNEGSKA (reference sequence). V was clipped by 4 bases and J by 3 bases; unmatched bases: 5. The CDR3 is CSAKAGRDTGELFF. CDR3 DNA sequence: TGCAGTGCTAAAGCGGGAAGGGACACCGGGGAGCTGTTTTTT.

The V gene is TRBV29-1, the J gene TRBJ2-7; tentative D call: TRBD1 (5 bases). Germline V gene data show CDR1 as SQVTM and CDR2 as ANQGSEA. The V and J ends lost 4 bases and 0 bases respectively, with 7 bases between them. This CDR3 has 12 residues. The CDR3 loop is CSVVGPSYEQYF. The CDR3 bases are TGCAGCGTTGTGGGGCCCTCCTACGAGCAGTACTTC.

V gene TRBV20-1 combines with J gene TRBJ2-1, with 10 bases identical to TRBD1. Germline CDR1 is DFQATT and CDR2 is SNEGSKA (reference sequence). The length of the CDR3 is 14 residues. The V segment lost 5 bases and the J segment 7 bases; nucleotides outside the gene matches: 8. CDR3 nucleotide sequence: TGCAGTGCTTCCGAGGACAGGGGGTCTAATGAGCAGTTCTTC. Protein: CSASEDRGSNEQFF.

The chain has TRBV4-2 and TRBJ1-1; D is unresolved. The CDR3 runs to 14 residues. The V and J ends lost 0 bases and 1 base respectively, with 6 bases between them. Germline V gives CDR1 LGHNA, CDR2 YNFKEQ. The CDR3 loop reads CASSQEPRNTEAFF. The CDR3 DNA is TGTGCCAGCAGCCAAGAACCCCGGAACACTGAAGCTTTCTTT.

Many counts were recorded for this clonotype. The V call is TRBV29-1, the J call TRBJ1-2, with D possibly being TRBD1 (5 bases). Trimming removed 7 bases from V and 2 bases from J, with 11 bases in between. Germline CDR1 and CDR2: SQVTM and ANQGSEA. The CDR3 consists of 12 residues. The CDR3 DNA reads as TGCAGCGGAATGACAGAAAACTATGGCTACACCTTC. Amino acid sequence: CSGMTENYGYTF. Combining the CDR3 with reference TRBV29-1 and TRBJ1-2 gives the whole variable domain SAVISQKPSRDICQRGTSLTIQCQVDSQVTMMFWYRQQPGQSLTLIATANQGSEATYESGFVIDKFPISRPNLTFSTLTVSNMSPEDSSIYLCSGMTENYGYTFGSGTRLTVV.

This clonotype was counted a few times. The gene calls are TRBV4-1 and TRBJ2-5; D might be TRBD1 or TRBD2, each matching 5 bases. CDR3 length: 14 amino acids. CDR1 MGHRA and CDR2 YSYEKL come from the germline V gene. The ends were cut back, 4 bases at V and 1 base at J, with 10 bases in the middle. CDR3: CASSLGPGQETQYF. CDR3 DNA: TGCGCCAGCAGCCTGGGACCGGGCCAAGAGACCCAGTACTTC.

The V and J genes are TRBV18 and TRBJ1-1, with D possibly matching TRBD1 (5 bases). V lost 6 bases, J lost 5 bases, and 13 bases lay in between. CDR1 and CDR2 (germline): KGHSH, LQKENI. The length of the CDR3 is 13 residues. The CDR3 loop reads CASSSQGGTEAFF. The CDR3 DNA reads TGTGCCAGCTCCAGCCAGGGAGGTACTGAAGCTTTCTTT.

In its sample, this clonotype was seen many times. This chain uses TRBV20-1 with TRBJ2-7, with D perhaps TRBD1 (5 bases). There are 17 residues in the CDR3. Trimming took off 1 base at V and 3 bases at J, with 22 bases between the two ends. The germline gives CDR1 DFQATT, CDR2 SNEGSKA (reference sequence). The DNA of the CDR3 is TGCAGTGCTAGAGCGGCAGGGTCGGCCGCAGAACTCTACGAGCAGTACTTC. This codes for CSARAAGSAAELYEQYF.

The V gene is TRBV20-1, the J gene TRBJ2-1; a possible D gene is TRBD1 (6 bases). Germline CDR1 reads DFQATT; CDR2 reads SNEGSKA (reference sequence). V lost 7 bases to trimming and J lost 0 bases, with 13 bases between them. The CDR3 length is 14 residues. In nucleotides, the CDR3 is TGCAGTGGAGAAAACAGGGTCTCCTACAATGAGCAGTTCTTC. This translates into CSGENRVSYNEQFF.

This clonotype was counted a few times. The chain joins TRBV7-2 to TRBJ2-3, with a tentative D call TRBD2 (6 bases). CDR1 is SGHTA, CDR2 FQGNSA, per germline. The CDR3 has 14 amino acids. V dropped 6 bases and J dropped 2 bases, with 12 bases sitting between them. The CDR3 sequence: CASSRGLITDTQYF. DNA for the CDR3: TGTGCCAGCAGTAGGGGACTTATCACAGATACGCAGTATTTT. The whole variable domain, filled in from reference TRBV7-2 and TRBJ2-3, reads GAGVSQSPSNKVTEKGKDVELRCDPISGHTALYWYRQSLGQGLEFLIYFQGNSAPDKSGLPSDRFSAERTGGSVSTLTIQRTQQEDSAVYLCASSRGLITDTQYFGPGTRLTVL.

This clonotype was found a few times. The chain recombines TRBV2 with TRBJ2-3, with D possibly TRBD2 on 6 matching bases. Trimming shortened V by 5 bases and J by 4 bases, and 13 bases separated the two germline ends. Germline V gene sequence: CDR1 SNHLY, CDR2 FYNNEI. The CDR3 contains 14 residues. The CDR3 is CASSLGGPPDTQYF. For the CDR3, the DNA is TGTGCCAGCAGTCTGGGAGGCCCCCCAGATACGCAGTATTTT.

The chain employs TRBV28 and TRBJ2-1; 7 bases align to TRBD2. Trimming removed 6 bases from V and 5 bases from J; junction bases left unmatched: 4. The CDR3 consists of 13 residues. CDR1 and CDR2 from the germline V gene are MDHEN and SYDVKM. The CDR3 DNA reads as TGTGCCAGCAGCGGGACTAACAACAATGAGCAGTTCTTC. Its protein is CASSGTNNNEQFF. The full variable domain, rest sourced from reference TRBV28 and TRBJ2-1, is DVKVTQSSRYLVKRTGEKVFLECVQDMDHENMFWYRQDPGLGLRLIYFSYDVKMKEKGDIPEGYSVSREKKERFSLILESASTNQTSMYLCASSGTNNNEQFFGPGTRLTVL.

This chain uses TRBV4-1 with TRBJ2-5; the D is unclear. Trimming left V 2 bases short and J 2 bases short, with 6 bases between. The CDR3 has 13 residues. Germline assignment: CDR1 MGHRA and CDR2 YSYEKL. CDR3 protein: CASSQQEQETQYF. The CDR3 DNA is TGCGCCAGCAGCCAACAGGAACAAGAGACCCAGTACTTC.

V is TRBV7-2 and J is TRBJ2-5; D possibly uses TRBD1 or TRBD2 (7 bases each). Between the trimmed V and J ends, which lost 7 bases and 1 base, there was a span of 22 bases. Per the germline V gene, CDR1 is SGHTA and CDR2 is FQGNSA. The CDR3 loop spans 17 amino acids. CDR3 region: CASIQGGAGRIQETQYF. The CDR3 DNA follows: TGTGCCAGCATCCAGGGGGGGGCGGGAAGGATCCAAGAGACCCAGTACTTC.